Included here is one T cell receptor (beta chain) sequence, with context. Its target is not known. Healthy people donating bone marrow made up the donors. This specimen belongs to a study of cytomegalovirus exposure and HLA in healthy donors. Trimming took 4 bases from V and 3 from J, leaving 16 bases between them. The CDR3 consists of 16 residues. The V gene's germline CDR1 is SGHNT and CDR2 YYREEE (reference sequence). 13 Jbeta primers and 60 Vbeta primers were used for the PCR. The repertoire was sequenced with immunoSEQ multiplex PCR; TCRdb's copy has only in-frame clones and lacks some. This repertoire shows about 200,000 clones, 70% to 80% found once; its top ten account for 2.9%. Broader study findings: Previously analyzed data showed that most TCR beta V segments were productive at a frequency of about 87% or about 30%. The listing of roughly 160 TCR beta chains classed them as cytomegalovirus-associated. Cytomegalovirus status was reportedly diagnosed by the classifier with high sensitivity and specificity.

Material for sequencing was PBMCs. This clonotype was obtained from a woman aged 25-40 years in good health and CMV-seronegative. The chain uses TRBV5-4 and TRBJ1-4, with D perhaps TRBD1 (6 bases). CDR3 DNA sequence: TGTGCCAGCAGCCGGGACACGTCGTCAGCTAATGAAAAACTGTTTTTT. This gives the protein CASSRDTSSANEKLFF.